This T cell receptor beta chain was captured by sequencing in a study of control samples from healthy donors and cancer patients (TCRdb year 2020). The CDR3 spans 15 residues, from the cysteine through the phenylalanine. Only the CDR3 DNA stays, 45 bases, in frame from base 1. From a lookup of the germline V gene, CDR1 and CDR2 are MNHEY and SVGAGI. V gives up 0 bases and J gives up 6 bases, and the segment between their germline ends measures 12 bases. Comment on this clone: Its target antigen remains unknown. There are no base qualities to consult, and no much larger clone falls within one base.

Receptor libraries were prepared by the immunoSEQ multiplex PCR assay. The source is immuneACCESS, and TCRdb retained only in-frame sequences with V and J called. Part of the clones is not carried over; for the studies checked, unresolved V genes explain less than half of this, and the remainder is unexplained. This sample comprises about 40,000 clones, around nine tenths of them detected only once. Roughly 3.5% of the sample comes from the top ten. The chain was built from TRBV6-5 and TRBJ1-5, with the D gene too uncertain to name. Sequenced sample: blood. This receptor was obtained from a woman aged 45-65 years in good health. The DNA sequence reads TGTGCCAGCAGTTACTCGATCTTCTCCGGTCAGCCCCAGCATTTT. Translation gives CASSYSIFSGQPQHF.